This entry describes one TCR beta chain. Its recognized antigen is unknown. Base-call qualities are not available, and no considerably larger clone is one nucleotide away. In Seattle, one collaborating source enrolled patients while the infection was active and tracked those patients longitudinally over the course of disease. Whole blood was collected in K2EDTA tubes by collaborating institutions according to the institutions' own protocols. For TCRbeta analysis, collaborators shipped samples in one of three forms: frozen whole blood, isolated PBMCs, or DNA extracted from either of those sample types. TCRbeta CDR3 regions were amplified from genomic DNA by means of the immunoSEQ Assay, a bias-controlled multiplex PCR. Under the source paper's analysis protocol: Nucleated cell counts per sample were estimated from amplification of reference gene primers within the assay. Sequence reads were collapsed and filtered to measure the absolute abundance of every unique TCRbeta CDR3 rearrangement. Productive Simpson clonality was computed per sample as the square root of Simpson's diversity index over productive rearrangements. The clones in this table, taken by TCRdb from immuneACCESS, are in-frame only. Not every clone is retained; where verified, under half of the shortfall comes from an unresolved V gene, and the cause of the rest is unknown. Clonal size and the V and J genes are those of that table, whereas D and trimming came from the DNA. This sample comprises about 260,000 clones, about 91% of them detected only once. The top ten clonotypes cover approximately 2.5% of the sample.

The record originates from a study of blood T cell repertoires in COVID-19 (dated by TCRdb to 2019 to 2021). Regarding the complete study: Samples from collaborators originated in the United States, Italy and Spain and spanned both the acute and convalescent phases of COVID-19. The material from the prospective study consisted of cDNA or gDNA derived from T cells, B-cell-depleted T cells, or PBMCs. Subjects who had been exposed to COVID-19, were actively infected with it, or had recovered from it provided the deeply sampled blood TCRbeta repertoires that made up the dataset. The repertoires were released in a freely available public database intended as a resource for research on the immune response to SARS-CoV-2. The samples were drawn from the first 160 participants of the ongoing ImmuneRACE study and from 1,254 subjects provided by 6 global collaborators. The sample metadata nearly always contained a de-identified subject ID, COVID-19 status, age in years and sex. Where available, HLA class I and class II types were obtained from metadata supplied by the sample provider rather than from assay-based typing.

V and J are trimmed by 6 bases and 5 bases, and the gene matches miss 9 bases of the junction. The CDR3 spans 16 residues, from the cysteine through the phenylalanine. Just the 48-base CDR3 DNA is kept, in frame starting at base 1. The germline V gene (reference sequence) sets CDR1 to SEHNR and CDR2 to FQNEAQ. The paper's findings and limits, for the study overall: The quantity of clinical and demographic metadata differed by source and by participant and was supplied without curation.

The chain is made from TRBV7-9 and TRBJ2-3; 12 bases in between match TRBD2. The sample taken for sequencing was peripheral blood. This TCR was sampled from a person aged 18-35 years with COVID-19, enrolled during active disease. The DNA sequence is given as TGTGCCAGCAGTATCCCTCTAGCGGGAGGGGTAGATACGCAGTATTTT. It translates to CASSIPLAGGVDTQYF.